This TCR beta chain was profiled in a study of T cells after yellow fever vaccination. Whole-study results and caveats: In FACS-sorted repertoires, abundant clonotypes from the bulk population could appear as contaminants.

TCRdb fed the 5' RACE reads into MiXCR, producing one record per CDR3 protein. The table has under 350,000 distinct CDR3 sequences, roughly 4.3% seen once. This clonotype was recorded many times. No antigen is known for it. This specimen consisted of PBMCs, obtained 5 days after the yellow fever booster vaccination. The TCR was taken from a man younger than 35 who received the YFV17D yellow fever vaccine.

CDR3 sequence reads: CASRYGITEAFF. CDR3 DNA: TGTGCCAGCCGATACGGGATCACTGAAGCTTTCTTT. The gene calls are TRBV2 and TRBJ1-1; D remains unclear. In germline, CDR1 is SNHLY, CDR2 FYNNEI. V was trimmed by 8 bases and J by 4 bases, leaving 11 bases between them. The CDR3 loop spans 12 amino acids.